Following are 12 T cell receptor beta chains from one sample sequenced in a study of tumor and adjacent non-tumor tissue in lung cancer. RNA was extracted from bulk tissue without any cell sorting. The library came from three nested PCR rounds adapted from ARM-PCR protocols. Via MiXCR, TCRdb re-called the multiplex PCR reads, giving one row per CDR3 protein. The sample lists approximately 120,000 distinct CDR3 sequences, 60% to 80% occurring once. Sequencing input: lung tumor tissue. Receptors were obtained from a woman aged 60-70 years with non-small cell lung cancer.

As regards this clonotype: Relative to the germline gene, one junction end is altered; a read error may explain this. V and J are TRBV11-2 and TRBJ2-7, with D perhaps matching TRBD2 (6 bases). CDR3 length equals 16 residues. Germline V gene data show CDR1 as SGHAT and CDR2 as FQNNGV. In DNA form, the CDR3 reads TGTACCAGCAGCCTTCTAGCTGGGGGGAATTATTACGAGCAGTACTTC. Its translation: CTSSLLAGGNYYEQYF.

In the case of this clonotype: A much bigger clone sits one base away, suggesting this may be a read error. This chain uses TRBV6-2 or TRBV6-3 with TRBJ2-5, with D unclear. Germline assignment: CDR1 MNHEY and CDR2 SVGEGT. The CDR3 has 12 residues. CDR3 protein: CASRHSQETHYF. The CDR3 DNA reads TGTGCCAGCAGACACTCCCAAGAGACCCACTACTTC.

Concerning this clonotype: The conserved phenylalanine or tryptophan normally closing the CDR3 is absent here, so this likely arose from a read error. The J gene is TRBJ2-2, the V gene TRBV11-2; the D is unclear. Germline V gene sequence: CDR1 SGHAT, CDR2 FQNNGV. The CDR3 contains 15 residues. In DNA form, the CDR3 reads TGTGCCAGCAGCCTAGTTATGGAGAACAGCGGGGAGCTGTTTCTT. It translates to CASSLVMENSGELFL.

This clonotype was counted many times. V gene TRBV4-2 combines with J gene TRBJ2-5; D uncertain. Germline-derived CDR1 and CDR2 are LGHNA and YNFKEQ. V lost 0 bases to trimming and J lost 3 bases, with 11 bases between them. This CDR3 has 15 residues. CDR3 residues: CASSQEWANKETQYF. The CDR3 DNA sequence: TGTGCCAGCAGCCAAGAATGGGCGAATAAAGAGACCCAGTACTTC.

Comment on this clonotype: A read error may produce the germline difference seen at one junction end. The CDR3 reads CSAGGLAVGELFF. DNA for the CDR3: TGCAGTGCTGGAGGACTAGCGGTCGGGGAGCTATTTTTT. V gene TRBV20-1 combines with J gene TRBJ2-2; 10 positions match TRBD2. CDR3 length: 13 amino acids. Germline CDR1 DFQATT, CDR2 SNEGSKA (reference sequence).

As concerns this clonotype: Compared with germline, one end of the junction differs, possibly owing to a read error. This chain connects TRBV11-2 to TRBJ2-2, with unresolved D. Germline V gene lookup returns CDR1 SGHAT and CDR2 FQNNGV. This CDR3 is built from 13 residues. The CDR3 DNA sequence: TGTGACAGCAGCTTTTTCCAGACCGCGGAGCTGTTTTTT. This gives the protein CDSSFFQTAELFF.

This clonotype was detected a few times. Since a much larger clone is just one base distant, this may be a read error. This chain joins TRBV29-1 and TRBJ2-3; 7 positions agree with TRBD1. The CDR3 covers 15 residues. CDR1 and CDR2 (germline): SQVTM, ANQGSEA. DNA for the CDR3: TGCAGCATTGAAGGTGGGAAGGGGGCTGCAGATACGCAGTATTTT. Amino acids: CSIEGGKGAADTQYF.

Notes on this clonotype: A much more abundant neighbour one base away suggests this may be a read error. The chain employs TRBV4-2 and TRBJ2-5, with a weak D call TRBD2 (5 bases). The CDR3 totals 15 residues. Germline CDR1 and CDR2: LGHNA and YNFKEQ. The CDR3 here is CASSQDSAAGGSHYF. CDR3 bases: TGTGCCAGCAGCCAAGATTCGGCGGCGGGTGGGTCCCACTACTTC.

Remarks on this clonotype: One end of the junction fails to match germline, which may point to a read error. The CDR3, as DNA: TGTACCAGCAGGATAGATCAGCCCCAGCATTTT. Its protein is CTSRIDQPQHF. This rearrangement joins TRBV6-6 to TRBJ1-5; D ambiguous. CDR1 MNHNY and CDR2 SVGAGI come from the germline V gene (reference sequence). CDR3 length: 11 residues.

For this clonotype: The junction shows a germline mismatch at one end, possibly a read error. The chain recombines TRBV5-6 with TRBJ1-2; D is unresolved. Germline V gene lookup returns CDR1 SGHDT and CDR2 YYEEEE. This CDR3 has 17 residues. Written as DNA, the CDR3 is TGTGCCAGCAGCTTGGAGGAGTCGCCCGGAACTAACTACGGCTACACCTTC. Translation: CASSLEESPGTNYGYTF.

Points on this clonotype: A read error may explain this, as a much larger clone is one base away. V gene TRBV5-6 combines with J gene TRBJ2-7; 7 bases line up with TRBD1. The trim removed 6 bases at V and 10 bases at J, leaving 22 bases unmatched. CDR1 and CDR2 from the germline V gene are SGHDT and YYEEEE. The CDR3 spans 16 residues. CDR3 coding DNA: TGTGCCAGCACTAATTTTTCCCGGACAGGCGCCCGCGACCAGTACTTC. This encodes CASTNFSRTGARDQYF.

Concerning this clonotype: As the CDR3 is not closed by the conserved phenylalanine or tryptophan, this likely results from a read error. The chain recombines TRBV20-1 with TRBJ2-3; 7 nucleotides line up with TRBD2. The CDR3 loop spans 14 amino acids. Germline CDR1 is DFQATT and CDR2 is SNEGSKA (reference sequence). DNA for the CDR3: TGCAGTACTAGGGAGGGGCTTAGCACAGATACGCAGTATTAT. Translating it yields CSTREGLSTDTQYY.